The 5 T cell receptor beta chains given below trace back to one sample, sequenced in a study of tumor-infiltrating lymphocytes in primary liver carcinoma. It was from about 19-30 mg of unsorted bulk tissue that RNA and DNA were co-extracted. TCR beta cDNA was made from 450 to 500 ng total RNA with a constant-region primer. ARM-PCR was slightly modified, and three nested multiplex PCR rounds with it gave rise to the TCR beta libraries. Investigators reported that the first two PCR rounds, at roughly 10 cycles each, used TRBV1-TRBV30 forward primers with a C-beta reverse primer. MiXCR, run by TCRdb on the multiplex PCR reads, gives a single entry per CDR3 protein. Here the sample spans more than 95,000 distinct CDR3 sequences, roughly 80% being singletons. The sample comprised liver tumor tissue from sampling region 3. Subset noted: tumor region T3, left-lateral pole. Receptors originate from a middle-aged man with primary liver carcinoma and hepatitis B virus infection.

Worth noting for this clonotype: Compared with germline, one end of the junction differs, possibly owing to a read error. The chain is built from TRBV6-5 and TRBJ2-3; 12 bases agree with TRBD2. This CDR3 is 15 amino acids long. Germline-derived CDR1 and CDR2 are MNHEY and SVGAGI. The chain's CDR3 is CASNPGLAGTETHYF. The CDR3 bases are TGTGCCAGCAACCCCGGACTAGCGGGAACAGAAACGCATTATTTT.

On this clonotype: One end of the junction fails to match germline, which may point to a read error. This sequence joins TRBV7-8 and TRBJ1-1; maybe TRBD1 (5 bases). Germline V gene data show CDR1 as SGHVS and CDR2 as FQNEAQ. The CDR3 runs to 14 residues. The CDR3 protein is CTSSLQGTETEAFF. CDR3 coding DNA: TGTACCAGTAGCCTCCAAGGGACGGAGACTGAAGCTTTCTTT.

Comment on this clonotype: Because the CDR3 is missing its conserved closing phenylalanine or tryptophan, this is likely a read error. The V and J genes are TRBV29-1 and TRBJ2-5; 11 nucleotides agree with TRBD1. CDR1 is SQVTM and CDR2 is ANQGSEA in the germline V gene. The CDR3 covers 15 residues. With 1 base clipped from V and 10 bases from J, the junction kept 11 bases outside the gene matches. The CDR3 DNA reads TGCAGCGTTGAAGCGGACAGGGGGCGAGCAGAGGTCCAGTACTCC. The encoded protein is CSVEADRGRAEVQYS.

The chain combines TRBV4-3 with TRBJ2-1; maybe TRBD1 (5 bases). The CDR3 loop spans 18 amino acids. Trimming removed 2 bases at V and 2 bases at J, with 19 bases between. From germline, CDR1 is LGHNA and CDR2 YSLEER. CDR3: CASSQYQGRLGPYNEQFF. In DNA, the CDR3 is TGCGCCAGCAGCCAATATCAGGGAAGACTCGGCCCCTACAATGAGCAGTTCTTC.

The CDR3 sequence: CAIRDRDGNTDTQYF. The CDR3 region has the DNA TGTGCCATCAGGGACCGGGACGGGAACACAGATACGCAGTATTTT. The V gene is TRBV10-3, the J gene TRBJ2-3, with D perhaps being TRBD1 or TRBD2 (5 bases each). Deletions cut 6 bases from V and 2 bases from J, with 15 bases between. CDR3 size: 15 residues. Germline lookup yields CDR1 ENHRY and CDR2 SYGVKD.